The 17 T cell receptor beta chains below were found in one sample sequenced in a study of shared clonotypes between healthy human individuals. Some clones are missing from TCRdb's copy, which holds only in-frame ones; the method was immunoSEQ multiplex PCR. The sample includes 1.4 million to 1.5 million clones, around 95% seen only once; the top ten take 1% to 1.5%. Source material: naive CD4+ T cells sorted from blood. Sample subset: CD45RA+ positively selected. The receptors were gathered from a man aged 30 to 45 in good health.

This clone was seen only a few times. The V call is TRBV5-4, the J call TRBJ2-3; TRBD2 is a possible D gene (6 bases). The CDR3 contains 16 residues. Trimming removed 2 bases from V and 2 bases from J, with 15 bases in between. The germline V gene encodes CDR1 SGHNT and CDR2 YYREEE (reference sequence). The DNA for the CDR3 is TGTGCCAGCAGCTTTAGCAAGCTAGCGTCCACAGATACGCAGTATTTT. It encodes CASSFSKLASTDTQYF. The whole variable domain, remainder taken from reference TRBV5-4 and TRBJ2-3, is ETGVTQSPTHLIKTRGQQVTLRCSSQSGHNTVSWYQQALGQGPQFIFQYYREEENGRGNFPPRFSGLQFPNYSSELNVNALELDDSALYLCASSFSKLASTDTQYFGPGTRLTVL.

The chain has TRBV28 and TRBJ2-7, with D unresolved. The CDR3 runs to 10 residues. Germline CDR1 MDHEN, CDR2 SYDVKM. Trimming took 10 bases from V and 7 from J, leaving 11 bases between them. CDR3 sequence reads: CATRLGEQYF. CDR3 DNA: TGTGCCACTCGATTGGGGGAGCAGTACTTC.

This clone appeared once. The chain uses TRBV21-1 and TRBJ2-7; the tabulated D call, TRBD2, remains unverified against the DNA. TRBV21-1 is assigned pseudogene status. The CDR3 is made up of 17 amino acids. CDR3 in DNA: TGTGCCAGCAGCAAAGTCGGGGGAGGTTTTTCTTCCTACGAGCAGTACTTC. As protein: CASSKVGGGFSSYEQYF.

This clone was detected once. The CDR3 region is CASSLRRLTEAFF. The CDR3 nucleotides are TGCGCCAGCAGCTTGCGCAGGCTCACTGAAGCTTTCTTT. The chain employs TRBV5-1 and TRBJ1-1; D gene uncertain. Trimming took 1 base from V and 4 from J, leaving 8 bases between them. Germline CDR1 and CDR2: SGHRS and YFSETQ. The CDR3 has 13 residues.

The J gene is TRBJ2-4, the V gene TRBV19, with D possibly TRBD2 on 7 matching bases. Germline CDR1 is LNHDA and CDR2 is SQIVND (reference sequence). The CDR3 extends over 13 amino acids. V was cut by 7 bases and J by 7 bases, with 14 bases left in between. The DNA of the CDR3 is TGTGCCAGTAAGGGGGGGGTCGTCAACATTCAGTACTTC. Its protein is CASKGGVVNIQYF.

V gene TRBV30 combines with J gene TRBJ1-1; the D gene is possibly TRBD1 (6 bases). The germline V and J ends were trimmed by 0 bases and 5 bases, with 16 bases remaining between them. From germline, CDR1 is GTSNPN and CDR2 SVGIG (reference sequence). This CDR3 is built from 15 residues. CDR3 in amino acids: CAWSVPLRGCTEAFF. The CDR3 nucleotides read TGTGCCTGGAGTGTTCCCCTCAGGGGATGTACTGAAGCTTTCTTT.

The genes are TRBV18 and TRBJ2-7; D is unclear. The CDR3 is 16 residues long. Germline-derived CDR1 and CDR2 are KGHSH and LQKENI. V was cut by 3 bases and J by 2 bases, with 17 bases left in between. The CDR3 coding sequence is TGTGCCAGCTCACCGTTCACCTCGAGAGGTACCTACGAGCAGTACTTC. It specifies CASSPFTSRGTYEQYF.

The gene calls are TRBV7-3 and TRBJ2-5; D is perhaps TRBD1 (8 bases). Trimming removed 6 bases from V and 2 bases from J, with 16 bases in between. In germline, CDR1 is SGHTA, CDR2 FQGTGA. This CDR3 has 15 amino acids. CDR3 in amino acids: CASSPQGGKQETQYF. The CDR3 DNA reads TGTGCCAGCAGTCCACAGGGGGGGAAACAAGAGACCCAGTACTTC.

This chain uses TRBV2 with TRBJ1-2; the match to TRBD1 covers 9 bases. The ends lost 10 bases at V and 6 bases at J; junction bases unmatched: 9. CDR3 length equals 13 residues. The V gene's germline CDR1 is SNHLY and CDR2 FYNNEI. The CDR3 DNA is TGTGCCACCGGGGACAGGGCGGCCCATGGCTACACCTTC. The encoded protein is CATGDRAAHGYTF. The variable domain in full, completed from reference TRBV2 and TRBJ1-2, reads EPEVTQTPSHQVTQMGQEVILRCVPISNHLYFYWYRQILGQKVEFLVSFYNNEISEKSEIFDDQFSVERPDGSNFTLKIRSTKLEDSAMYFCATGDRAAHGYTFGSGTRLTVV.

The V and J genes are TRBV28 and TRBJ1-4; no definite D call. V gave up 6 bases and J gave up 8 bases, with 19 bases separating them. Germline CDR1 reads MDHEN; CDR2 reads SYDVKM. The CDR3 is 15 amino acids. The CDR3 DNA reads as TGTGCCAGCAGCTCTCCGAATGGGTACGAGGAAAAACTGTTTTTT. It is translated as CASSSPNGYEEKLFF.

This clone has a single count. Other nucleotide sequences in the sample specify the same CDR3. This chain joins TRBV5-6 and TRBJ2-5, with TRBD2 as a possible D gene (5 bases). The CDR3 contains 12 residues. Per the germline V gene, CDR1 is SGHDT and CDR2 is YYEEEE. V was cut by 0 bases and J by 5 bases, with 5 bases left in between. The CDR3 reads CASSLGRETQYF. The CDR3 DNA reads TGTGCCAGCAGCTTGGGGAGGGAGACCCAGTACTTC. Using reference TRBV5-6 and TRBJ2-5 for the parts outside the CDR3, the full variable domain is DAGVTQSPTHLIKTRGQQVTLRCSPKSGHDTVSWYQQALGQGPQFIFQYYEEEERQRGNFPDRFSGHQFPNYSSELNVNALLLGDSALYLCASSLGRETQYFGPGTRLLVL.

The gene calls are TRBV28 and TRBJ2-7, with D tentatively TRBD2 (5 bases). CDR3 length: 13 amino acids. V gave up 6 bases and J gave up 0 bases, with 9 bases separating them. Germline V CDR1 and CDR2: MDHEN, SYDVKM. As DNA, the CDR3 is TGTGCCAGCAGGGGCGGGTCCTCCTACGAGCAGTACTTC. It translates to CASRGGSSYEQYF.

This rearrangement joins TRBV4-2 to TRBJ2-2; a weak D match, TRBD2 (6 bases). Germline CDR1 reads LGHNA; CDR2 reads YNFKEQ. This CDR3 has 14 residues. V gave up 4 bases and J gave up 4 bases, with 10 bases separating them. The CDR3 region is CASSLPTSTGELFF. In DNA, the CDR3 is TGTGCCAGCAGCCTTCCGACTAGCACCGGGGAGCTGTTTTTT.

This chain uses TRBV9 with TRBJ2-7; a possible D gene is TRBD2 (5 bases). Germline V lookup: CDR1 SGDLS, CDR2 YYNGEE. Trimming cost V 4 bases and J 0 bases, with 17 bases left between them. This CDR3 contains 16 residues. The CDR3 spells CASSIAPDFSSYEQYF. Written as DNA, the CDR3 is TGTGCCAGCAGCATCGCGCCGGACTTCAGCTCCTACGAGCAGTACTTC.

The J gene is TRBJ1-4, the V gene TRBV28; D might be TRBD1 (5 bases). The CDR3 is 15 amino acids. Germline V gene lookup returns CDR1 MDHEN and CDR2 SYDVKM. V lost 4 bases and J lost 4, with 13 bases in between. The CDR3 sequence is CASSSGGTGNEKLFF. The DNA for the CDR3 is TGTGCCAGCAGTTCGGGGGGGACGGGTAATGAAAAACTGTTTTTT.

V usage is TRBV6-1 and J usage is TRBJ2-1; D is perhaps TRBD2 (5 bases). Trimming cost V 2 bases and J 6 bases, with 11 bases left between them. CDR1 and CDR2 (germline): MNHNS, SASEGT. The CDR3 is 14 amino acids. CDR3 in amino acids: CASSERLAGNEQFF. In nucleotides, the CDR3 is TGTGCCAGCAGTGAAAGGCTAGCAGGCAATGAGCAGTTCTTC.

The V call is TRBV5-1, the J call TRBJ2-3; D is uncertain. V lost 1 base and J lost 2, with 5 bases in between. The germline V gene has CDR1 SGHRS and CDR2 YFSETQ. The CDR3 consists of 13 residues. Written as DNA, the CDR3 is TGCGCCAGCAGCTTGATGTTCACAGATACGCAGTATTTT. Translation gives CASSLMFTDTQYF.